This TCR beta chain is drawn from a study of HIV-infected patients and healthy controls. To note about this clonotype: Its antigen is unknown.

Germline assignment: CDR1 DFQATT and CDR2 SNEGSKA (reference sequence). The V gene lost 6 bases and the J gene lost 2 bases, with 17 bases spanning the gap. The CDR3 is 14 residues long. Reverse transcription used 450 to 650 ng RNA and constant-region primers for alpha and beta. Each of the alpha and beta chains got its own library through chain-specific third strand synthesis with indices. From the 5' RACE reads, TCRdb called clonotypes with MiXCR, one entry per CDR3 protein. The sample has under 20,000 distinct CDR3 sequences, around 6.7% seen once; the top ten hold approximately 8%. Study findings and constraints: Compared with controls, mean Gini indices were significantly raised in HIV-infected repertoires, possibly indicating oligoclonality. HIV-associated CDR3 frequencies dropped significantly during therapy; CMV-associated ones, mostly rising, changed nonsignificantly.

Whole blood was used without fractionation, so all unsorted peripheral T cells were included. The TCR originated in an adult in good health. This chain connects TRBV20-1 to TRBJ2-7, with D tentatively TRBD1 or TRBD2 (5 bases each). Sequenced: blood. The CDR3 spells CSANVPGPTYEQYF. The CDR3 bases are TGCAGTGCAAATGTCCCGGGACCGACCTACGAGCAGTACTTC.